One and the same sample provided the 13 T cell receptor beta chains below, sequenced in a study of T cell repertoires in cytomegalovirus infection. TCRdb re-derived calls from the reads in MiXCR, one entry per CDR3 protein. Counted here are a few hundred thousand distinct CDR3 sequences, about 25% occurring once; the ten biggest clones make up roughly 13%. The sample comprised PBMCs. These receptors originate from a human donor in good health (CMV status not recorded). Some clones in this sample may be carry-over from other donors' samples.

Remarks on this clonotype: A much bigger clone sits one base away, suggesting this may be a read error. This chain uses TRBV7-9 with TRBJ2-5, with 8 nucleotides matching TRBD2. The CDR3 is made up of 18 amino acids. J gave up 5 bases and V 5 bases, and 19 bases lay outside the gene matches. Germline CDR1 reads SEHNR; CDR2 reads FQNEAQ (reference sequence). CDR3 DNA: TGTGCCAGCAGCCCGACCCGCGGCCCTGGCGGGAGGCGGGAGACCCAGTACTTC. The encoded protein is CASSPTRGPGGRRETQYF. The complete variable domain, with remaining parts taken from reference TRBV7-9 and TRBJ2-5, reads DTGVSQNPRHKITKRGQNVTFRCDPISEHNRLYWYRQTLGQGPEFLTYFQNEAQLEKSRLLSDRFSAERPKGSFSTLEIQRTEQGDSAMYLCASSPTRGPGGRRETQYFGPGTRLLVL.

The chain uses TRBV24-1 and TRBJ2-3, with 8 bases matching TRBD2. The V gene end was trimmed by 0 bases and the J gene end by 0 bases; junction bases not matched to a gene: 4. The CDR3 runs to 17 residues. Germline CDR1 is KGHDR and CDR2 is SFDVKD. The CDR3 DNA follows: TGTGCCACCAGTGATTTGCTTCCTAGCGGGAGCACAGATACGCAGTATTTT. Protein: CATSDLLPSGSTDTQYF.

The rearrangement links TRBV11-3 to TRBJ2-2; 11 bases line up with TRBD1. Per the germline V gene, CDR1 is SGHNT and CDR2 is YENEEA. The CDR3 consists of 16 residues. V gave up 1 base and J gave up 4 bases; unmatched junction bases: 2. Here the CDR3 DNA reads TGTGCCAGCAGCTTAGGGACAGGGGGCTTCACCGGGGAGCTGTTTTTT. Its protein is CASSLGTGGFTGELFF.

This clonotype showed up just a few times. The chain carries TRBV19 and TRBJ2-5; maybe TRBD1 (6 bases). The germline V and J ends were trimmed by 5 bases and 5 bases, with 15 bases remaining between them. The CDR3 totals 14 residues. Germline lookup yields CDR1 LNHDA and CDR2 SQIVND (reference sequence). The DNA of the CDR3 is TGTGCCAGTAGTGATCTTAGTAGGGGGGAGACCCAGTACTTC. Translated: CASSDLSRGETQYF.

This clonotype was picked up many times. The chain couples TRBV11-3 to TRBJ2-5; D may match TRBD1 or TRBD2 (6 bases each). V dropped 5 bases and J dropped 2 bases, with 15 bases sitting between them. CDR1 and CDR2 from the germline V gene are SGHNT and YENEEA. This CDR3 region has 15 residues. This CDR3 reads CASSTTGGGQETQYF. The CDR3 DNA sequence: TGTGCCAGCAGCACTACAGGAGGGGGACAAGAGACCCAGTACTTC.

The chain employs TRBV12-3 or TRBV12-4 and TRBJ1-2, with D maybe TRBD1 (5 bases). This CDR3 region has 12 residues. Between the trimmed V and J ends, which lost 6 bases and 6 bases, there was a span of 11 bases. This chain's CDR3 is CASRGRGHGYTF. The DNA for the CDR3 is TGTGCCAGCAGGGGACGGGGCCATGGCTACACCTTC.

In DNA form, the CDR3 reads TGTGCCAGCAGCCGTCGACTAGCGGGTAACCAAGAGACCCAGTACTTC. Amino acid sequence: CASSRRLAGNQETQYF. The chain couples TRBV5-4 to TRBJ2-5; 10 bases agree with TRBD2. CDR3 size: 16 residues. Germline trimming cut 4 bases from V and 0 bases from J; bases unmatched to any gene: 6. CDR1 and CDR2 from the germline V gene are SGHNT and YYREEE (reference sequence).

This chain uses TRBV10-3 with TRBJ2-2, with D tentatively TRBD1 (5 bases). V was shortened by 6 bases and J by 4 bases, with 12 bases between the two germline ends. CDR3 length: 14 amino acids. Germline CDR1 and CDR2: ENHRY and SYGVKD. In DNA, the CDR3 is TGTGCCATCAGGAAGGGGCCAGGCACCGGGGAGCTGTTTTTT. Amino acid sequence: CAIRKGPGTGELFF.

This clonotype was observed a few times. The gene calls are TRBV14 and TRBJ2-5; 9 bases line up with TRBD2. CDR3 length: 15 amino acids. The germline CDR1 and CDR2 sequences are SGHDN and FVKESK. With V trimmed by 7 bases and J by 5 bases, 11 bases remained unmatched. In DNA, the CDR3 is TGTGCCAGCAACAATTTAGCGGGAGACTGGGAGACCCAGTACTTC. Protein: CASNNLAGDWETQYF.

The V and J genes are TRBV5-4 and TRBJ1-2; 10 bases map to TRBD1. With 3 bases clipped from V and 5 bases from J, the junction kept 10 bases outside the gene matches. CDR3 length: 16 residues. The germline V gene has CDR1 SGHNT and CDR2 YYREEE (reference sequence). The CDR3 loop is CASSSGGQGEAYGYTF. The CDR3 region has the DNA TGTGCCAGCAGCTCCGGTGGACAGGGGGAGGCGTATGGCTACACCTTC.

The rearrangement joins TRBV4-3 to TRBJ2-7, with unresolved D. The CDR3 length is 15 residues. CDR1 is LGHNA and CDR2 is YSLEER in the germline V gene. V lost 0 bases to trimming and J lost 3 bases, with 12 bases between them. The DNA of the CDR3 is TGCGCCAGCAGCCAAGAGGTTATTGGAAGCTACGAGCAGTACTTC. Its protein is CASSQEVIGSYEQYF.

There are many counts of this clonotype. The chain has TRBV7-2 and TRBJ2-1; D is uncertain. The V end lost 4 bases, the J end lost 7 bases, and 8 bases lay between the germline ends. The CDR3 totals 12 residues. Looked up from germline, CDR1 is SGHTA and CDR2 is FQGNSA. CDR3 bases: TGTGCCAGCAGCTCCAGGCCAAATGAGCAGTTCTTC. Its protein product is CASSSRPNEQFF.

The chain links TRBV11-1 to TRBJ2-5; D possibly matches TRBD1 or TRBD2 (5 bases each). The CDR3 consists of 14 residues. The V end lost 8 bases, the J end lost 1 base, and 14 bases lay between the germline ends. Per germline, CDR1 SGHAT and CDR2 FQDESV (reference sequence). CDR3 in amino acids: CASRTRGTQETQYF. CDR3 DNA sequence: TGTGCCAGCCGCACGCGAGGGACCCAAGAGACCCAGTACTTC.